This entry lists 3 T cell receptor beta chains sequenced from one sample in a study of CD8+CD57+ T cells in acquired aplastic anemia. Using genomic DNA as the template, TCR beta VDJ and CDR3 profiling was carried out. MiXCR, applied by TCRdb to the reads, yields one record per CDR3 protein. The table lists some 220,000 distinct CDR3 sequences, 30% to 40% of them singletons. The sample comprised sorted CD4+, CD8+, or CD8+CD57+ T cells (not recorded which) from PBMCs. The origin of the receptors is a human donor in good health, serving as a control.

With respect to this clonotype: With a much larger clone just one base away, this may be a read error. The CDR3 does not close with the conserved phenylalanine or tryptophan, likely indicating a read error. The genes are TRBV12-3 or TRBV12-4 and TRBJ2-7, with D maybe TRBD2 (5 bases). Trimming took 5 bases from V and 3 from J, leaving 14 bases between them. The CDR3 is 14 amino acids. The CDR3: CASSLPGMGYEQYC. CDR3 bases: TGTGCCAGCAGTCTTCCGGGAATGGGCTACGAGCAGTACTGC.

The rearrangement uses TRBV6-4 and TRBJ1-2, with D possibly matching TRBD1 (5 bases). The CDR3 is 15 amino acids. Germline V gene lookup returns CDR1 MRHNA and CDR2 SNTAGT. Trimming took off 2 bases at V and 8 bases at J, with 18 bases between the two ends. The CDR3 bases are TGTGCCAGCAGTGACACGCCAACCGACAGTAGCGGCTACACCTTC. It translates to CASSDTPTDSSGYTF.

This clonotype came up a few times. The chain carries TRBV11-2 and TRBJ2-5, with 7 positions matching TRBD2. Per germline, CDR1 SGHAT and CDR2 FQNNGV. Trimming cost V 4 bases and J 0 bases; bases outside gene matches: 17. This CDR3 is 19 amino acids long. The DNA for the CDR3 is TGTGCCAGCAGCTCAGATGCCGGGGGGACGTACTATTACCAAGAGACCCAGTACTTC. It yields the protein CASSSDAGGTYYYQETQYF.